These 27 T cell receptor beta chains were all obtained from the same sample, sequenced in a study of CXCR3-negative and CXCR3-positive naive CD8 T cells. With UMI labels, 5' RACE was used to prepare the TRB cDNA libraries. TCRdb processed the 5' RACE reads again and assigns one entry to each CDR3 protein, with no DNA. This sample's table has about 53,000 distinct CDR3 sequences. The sample was naive CXCR3- CD8+ T cells from blood. Indicated subset: CD45RO-CCR7+CD27+CD95- naive CD8+ T cells lacking CXCR3 (TNR3-). The receptors come from a human donor in good health. Some clones in this sample may be carry-over from other donors' samples.

The chain is built from TRBV4-3 and TRBJ2-7. From germline, CDR1 is LGHNA and CDR2 YSLEER. CDR3 length equals 16 residues. This chain's CDR3 is CASSQETATVTYEQYF.

J is TRBJ2-1 and V is TRBV7-2; TCRdb gives TRBD2 as the D gene, but with no DNA this cannot be confirmed. CDR1 is SGHTA, CDR2 FQGNSA, per germline. This CDR3 region has 16 residues. The CDR3 loop is CASSLVLAGNYNEQFF.

This chain connects TRBV5-1 to TRBJ2-7; without DNA, the TCRdb call of TRBD1 cannot be checked. CDR3 length: 15 residues. Germline CDR1 and CDR2: SGHRS and YFSETQ. CDR3 amino acids: CASRSTYGRFDEQYF.

The CDR3 spells CASRLTSDISNQPQHF. This chain links TRBV6-2 or TRBV6-3 with TRBJ1-5. Germline CDR1 and CDR2: MNHEY and SVGEGT. This CDR3 region has 16 residues.

The chain links TRBV6-2 or TRBV6-3 to TRBJ1-5. This CDR3 spans 13 amino acids. Germline CDR1 reads MNHEY; CDR2 reads SVGEGT. The CDR3 region is CASSYRDSQPQHF.

The chain couples TRBV29-1 to TRBJ1-1; TCRdb reports TRBD1, a call that lacks DNA to check it against. The CDR3 has 12 amino acids. CDR1 is SQVTM and CDR2 is ANQGSEA in the germline V gene. CDR3 sequence reads: CSIEDRGTEAFF. The whole variable domain, remainder taken from reference TRBV29-1 and TRBJ1-1, is SAVISQKPSRDICQRGTSLTIQCQVDSQVTMMFWYRQQPGQSLTLIATANQGSEATYESGFVIDKFPISRPNLTFSTLTVSNMSPEDSSIYLCSIEDRGTEAFFGQGTRLTVV.

The rearrangement uses TRBV25-1 and TRBJ2-5; TCRdb gives TRBD2 as the D gene, but with no DNA this cannot be confirmed. Germline V CDR1 and CDR2: MGHDK, SYGVNS. This CDR3 is 15 amino acids long. Here the CDR3 reads CASSDPGGLVETQYF.

The chain recombines TRBV19 with TRBJ2-7; the TRBD1 assignment by TCRdb is unverifiable without DNA. In germline, CDR1 is LNHDA, CDR2 SQIVND (reference sequence). This CDR3 is built from 14 residues. CDR3 sequence reads: CASSIGGGSHEQYF.

J is TRBJ2-7 and V is TRBV14; TCRdb selects TRBD2, and the lack of DNA leaves this call unchecked. This CDR3 comprises 14 residues. Germline values: CDR1 SGHDN, CDR2 FVKESK. CDR3 residues: CASSPGRAPNEQYF.

The chain has TRBV19 and TRBJ2-1; TCRdb outputs TRBD1, but without DNA this stays unchecked. Germline V lookup: CDR1 LNHDA, CDR2 SQIVND (reference sequence). The length of the CDR3 is 14 residues. This chain's CDR3 is CDSSIVSGYNEQFF.

The chain combines TRBV12-3 or TRBV12-4 with TRBJ2-3; TCRdb's D call of TRBD2 is untestable without DNA. This CDR3 is 13 amino acids long. CDR3 loop: CASTAAITDTQYF.

V usage is TRBV7-2 and J usage is TRBJ2-3; TCRdb selects TRBD1, and the lack of DNA leaves this call unchecked. The CDR3 is made up of 15 amino acids. Per germline, CDR1 SGHTA and CDR2 FQGNSA. The CDR3 sequence is CASSFGTTSTDTQYF.

V gene TRBV7-9 combines with J gene TRBJ2-4; as DNA is missing, the TRBD1 call by TCRdb cannot be tested. CDR1 is SEHNR, CDR2 FQNEAQ, per germline (reference sequence). The CDR3 sequence is 14 residues long. CDR3: CASSSQGAKNIQYF.

The V and J genes are TRBV10-3 and TRBJ2-1; the D gene TCRdb calls, TRBD1, cannot be checked with no DNA. Per germline, CDR1 ENHRY and CDR2 SYGVKD. This CDR3 is built from 15 residues. The CDR3 protein is CAISPGQGAMDEQFF.

The rearrangement joins TRBV9 to TRBJ2-6; TCRdb selects TRBD1, and the lack of DNA leaves this call unchecked. Germline CDR1 SGDLS, CDR2 YYNGEE. This CDR3 is 15 amino acids long. This chain's CDR3 is CASSAWGSGANVLTF.

This CDR3 reads CASSHAGASTDTQYF. The chain combines TRBV23-1 with TRBJ2-3; TCRdb's D gene call, TRBD2, goes unchecked for lack of DNA. TRBV23-1 counts as an open reading frame of uncertain function. This CDR3 contains 15 residues.

CDR3 sequence reads: CASGQNGELFF. The chain uses TRBV6-6 and TRBJ2-2. CDR1 is MNHNY, CDR2 SVGAGI, per germline (reference sequence). The CDR3 loop spans 11 amino acids.

The chain combines TRBV7-9 with TRBJ2-7; the TCRdb call, TRBD1, lacks DNA for checking. The length of the CDR3 is 13 residues. Germline loops: CDR1 SEHNR, CDR2 FQNEAQ (reference sequence). The CDR3 sequence is CASSFQGSYEQYF.

The rearrangement links TRBV7-2 to TRBJ1-1; without DNA, the TCRdb call of TRBD1 cannot be checked. CDR3 length: 15 amino acids. The germline V gene encodes CDR1 SGHTA and CDR2 FQGNSA. CDR3: CASAVVRGENTEAFF.

The V call is TRBV27, the J call TRBJ2-7; the D call from TCRdb, TRBD2, cannot be confirmed without DNA. Looked up from germline, CDR1 is MNHEY and CDR2 is SMNVEV (reference sequence). CDR3 length: 13 residues. The CDR3 loop reads CASSEMRDYEQYF.

The chain employs TRBV3-1 and TRBJ2-7. Germline CDR1 is LGHDT and CDR2 is YNNKEL (reference sequence). The CDR3 loop spans 12 amino acids. The chain's CDR3 is CASSLKRNEQYF.

The chain is built from TRBV29-1 and TRBJ1-3. The germline gives CDR1 SQVTM, CDR2 ANQGSEA. This CDR3 is 11 amino acids long. CDR3 region: CSVTSGNTIYF.

The gene calls are TRBV11-2 and TRBJ2-1. The CDR3 runs 15 residues. Per the germline V gene, CDR1 is SGHAT and CDR2 is FQNNGV. This CDR3 reads CASSLKSGFINEQFF.

The chain combines TRBV6-6 with TRBJ2-7; as DNA is missing, the TRBD2 call by TCRdb cannot be tested. This CDR3 is built from 14 residues. Germline CDR1 and CDR2: MNHNY and SVGAGI (reference sequence). CDR3 sequence: CASSFGAGDYEQYF.

The chain links TRBV24-1 to TRBJ1-1. This CDR3 is 12 amino acids long. The germline V gene has CDR1 KGHDR and CDR2 SFDVKD. The CDR3 reads CAAGRGNTEAFF.

The J gene is TRBJ2-3, the V gene TRBV20-1; without DNA, the TCRdb call of TRBD1 cannot be checked. This CDR3 region has 18 residues. Germline V gene data show CDR1 as DFQATT and CDR2 as SNEGSKA (reference sequence). The CDR3 here is CSARDPSGTRGPTDTQYF.

The chain has TRBV5-1 and TRBJ2-7. This CDR3 comprises 13 residues. CDR1 is SGHRS and CDR2 is YFSETQ in the germline V gene. This CDR3 is CASSLEVNYEQYF.